This T cell receptor (beta chain) stems from a study of Graves' ophthalmopathy and Graves' hyperthyroidism. The sample holds many counts of this clonotype. With 6 bases clipped from V and 1 base from J, the junction kept 6 bases outside the gene matches. CDR3 length: 15 residues. TCR beta CDR3 amplification used RNA transcripts. After a first-round RT-PCR with HTBI primers, a second-round multiplex PCR was run. Using its own MiXCR run on the multiplex PCR reads, TCRdb lists one record per CDR3 protein. Among over 500,000 distinct CDR3 sequences listed, 22% were seen once. Over 18 months of follow-up, stable hyperthyroidism required that no ophthalmopathy appear. Pregnant or lactating patients and those with other autoimmune diseases or uncontrolled infections were excluded.

This rearrangement joins TRBV12-3 or TRBV12-4 to TRBJ1-1; 9 positions agree with TRBD1. This sequence originates from a woman aged 18-29 years with stable Graves' hyperthyroidism. Some clones in this sample may be carry-over from other donors' samples. The specimen sequenced was peripheral blood. The CDR3 loop is CASSPAQGANTEAFF. The CDR3 DNA follows: TGTGCCAGCAGCCCCGCACAGGGGGCGAACACTGAAGCTTTCTTT.